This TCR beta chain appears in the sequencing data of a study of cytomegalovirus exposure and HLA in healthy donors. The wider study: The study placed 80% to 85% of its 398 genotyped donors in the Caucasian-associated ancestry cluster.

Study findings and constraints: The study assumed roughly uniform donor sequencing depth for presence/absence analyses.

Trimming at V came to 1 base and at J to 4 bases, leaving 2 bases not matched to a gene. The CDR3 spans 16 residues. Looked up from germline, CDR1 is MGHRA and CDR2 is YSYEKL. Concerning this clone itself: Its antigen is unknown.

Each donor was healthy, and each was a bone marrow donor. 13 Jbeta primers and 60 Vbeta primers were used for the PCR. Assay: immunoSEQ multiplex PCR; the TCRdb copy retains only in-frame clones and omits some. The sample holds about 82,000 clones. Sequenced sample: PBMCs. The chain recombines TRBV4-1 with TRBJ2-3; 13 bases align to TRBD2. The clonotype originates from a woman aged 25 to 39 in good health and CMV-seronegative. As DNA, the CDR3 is TGCGCCAGCAGCCAAGGCACTAGCGGGGGGGCAGATACGCAGTATTTT. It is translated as CASSQGTSGGADTQYF.